The 4 T cell receptor beta chains below come from one sample, sequenced in a study of blood T cell repertoires in COVID-19. TCRdb's table, derived via immunoSEQ multiplex PCR, lists solely in-frame clones and lacks some. The sample yields over 45,000 clones, 75% to 95% seen once. Material for sequencing was peripheral blood. The receptors here all came from a man between 65 and 85 years old with acute or convalescent COVID-19.

V gene TRBV6-5 combines with J gene TRBJ1-2; TRBD1 aligns across 9 bases. V shed 4 bases, J shed 2 bases, and the junction held 8 bases outside the gene matches. This CDR3 comprises 16 residues. CDR1 is MNHEY, CDR2 SVGAGI, per germline. CDR3 region: CASSSRRQGVNYGYTF. CDR3 DNA: TGTGCCAGCAGTTCTCGGAGACAGGGGGTAAACTATGGCTACACCTTC.

This chain's CDR3 is CASRGGSGGPQHF. Written as DNA, the CDR3 is TGTGCCAGTAGGGGCGGGTCCGGGGGGCCCCAGCATTTT. This chain uses TRBV19 with TRBJ1-5, with D possibly being TRBD1 (5 bases). V shed 6 bases and J shed 9 bases, with 15 bases lying between them. CDR3 size: 13 residues. Germline V lookup: CDR1 LNHDA, CDR2 SQIVND (reference sequence).

The chain links TRBV7-8 to TRBJ1-2, with D perhaps matching TRBD1 (5 bases). V lost 5 bases and J lost 4, with 20 bases in between. The CDR3 has 16 amino acids. From germline, CDR1 is SGHVS and CDR2 FQNEAQ. Here the CDR3 DNA reads TGTGCCAGCAGCCCCCGGGGGAAAATCCCGGTCTATGGCTACACCTTC. Amino acid sequence: CASSPRGKIPVYGYTF.

This rearrangement joins TRBV2 to TRBJ2-7, with D possibly being TRBD1 (6 bases). The CDR3 covers 14 residues. In germline, CDR1 is SNHLY, CDR2 FYNNEI. Trimming left V 2 bases short and J 3 bases short, with 11 bases between. The CDR3 spells CASSERGRRYEQYF. Here the CDR3 DNA reads TGTGCCAGCAGTGAAAGGGGGAGACGCTACGAGCAGTACTTC.